This TCR beta chain was identified during a study of blood T cells in healthy people across ages. As concerns this clonotype: A much larger clonotype is one base distant, so this may be a read error.

There were healthy Caucasian individuals from Russia, aged 6 to 90, serving as donors. The authors isolated at least 6 million PBMCs per sample. CDR3 size: 17 residues. Germline V gene data show CDR1 as DFQATT and CDR2 as SNEGSKA (reference sequence). Then a second PCR, running about 6 to 11 cycles, was carried out with a sample-barcoded 5' primer and a J-beta primer mix. MiXCR, applied by TCRdb to the 5' RACE reads, yields one record per CDR3 protein. The table shows 850,000 to 950,000 distinct CDR3 sequences, with 25% to 35% occurring only once. The specimen sequenced was blood. This clonotype was obtained from a woman older than 75 in good health. V gene TRBV20-1 combines with J gene TRBJ1-2; the D gene is possibly TRBD1 (6 bases). The DNA of the CDR3 is TGCAGTGCTAGTTTTCTATCGAGGACAGAGCCTAACCATGGCTACACCTTC. This codes for CSASFLSRTEPNHGYTF.